This T cell receptor (beta chain) was captured in a study of T cell responses to AZD1222 COVID-19 vaccine. Findings and limits, study-wide: Spike-specific TCR breadth and depth went up after people got two AZD1222 doses. Donor demographics were predominantly white British with a female majority; clonal diversity may be underestimated. Across the whole spike, CD4 TCRs peaked at regions 160-218 and 743-854.

Researchers grouped second doses given at about 4 or about 12 weeks into one pool. Comments on this clone: No antigen is known for it.

The CDR3 loop spans 15 amino acids. The germline V and J ends were trimmed by 0 bases and 6 bases, with 13 bases remaining between them. Germline CDR1 reads SGHRS; CDR2 reads YFSETQ. The protocol was immunoSEQ multiplex PCR, while the TCRdb copy is restricted to in-frame clones and leaves out a portion. This table has some 86,000 clones, around nine tenths appearing once. This receptor was taken from an adult who received the AZD1222 COVID-19 vaccine. The chain is built from TRBV5-1 and TRBJ2-1; D unclear. Sequences were derived from peripheral blood, sampled 28 days after the second AZD1222 dose. CDR3 in amino acids: CASSLVAGRFNEQFF. CDR3 coding DNA: TGCGCCAGCAGCTTGGTGGCAGGTCGGTTCAATGAGCAGTTCTTC. The full variable domain, with the rest looked up from reference TRBV5-1 and TRBJ2-1, is KAGVTQTPRYLIKTRGQQVTLSCSPISGHRSVSWYQQTPGQGLQFLFEYFSETQRNKGNFPGRFSGRQFSNSRSEMNVSTLELGDSALYLCASSLVAGRFNEQFFGPGTRLTVL.